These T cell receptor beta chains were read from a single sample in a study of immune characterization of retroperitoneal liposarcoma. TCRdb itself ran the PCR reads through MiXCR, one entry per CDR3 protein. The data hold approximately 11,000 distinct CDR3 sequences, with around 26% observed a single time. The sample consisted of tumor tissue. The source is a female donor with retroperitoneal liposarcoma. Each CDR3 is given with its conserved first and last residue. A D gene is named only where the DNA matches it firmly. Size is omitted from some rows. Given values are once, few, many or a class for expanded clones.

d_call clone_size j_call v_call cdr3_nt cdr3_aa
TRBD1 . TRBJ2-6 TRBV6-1 TGTGCCAGCAGTGCCGGGACAGGGGGTTCTGGGGCCAACGTCCTGACTTTC CASSAGTGGSGANVLTF
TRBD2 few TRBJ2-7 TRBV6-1 TGTGCCAGCAGTGAAGAGCGGGATTCCTACAATGAGCAGTACTTC CASSEERDSYNEQYF
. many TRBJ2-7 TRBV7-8 TGTGCCAGCAGCTTCGACGAAGTCTCCTACGAGCAGTACTTC CASSFDEVSYEQYF
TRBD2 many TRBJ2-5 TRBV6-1 TGTGCCAGCGCTGGTGGGGCGGGAGTTCAGGAGCAGTACTTC CASAGGAGVQEQYF
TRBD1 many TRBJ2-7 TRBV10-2 TGCGCCAGCACGACAGGGCTCGGAACATCCTACGAGCAGTACTTC CASTTGLGTSYEQYF
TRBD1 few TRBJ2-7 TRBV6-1 TGTGCCAGCAGTGAATTGACAGGGGGCTCCTACGAGCAGTACTTC CASSELTGGSYEQYF
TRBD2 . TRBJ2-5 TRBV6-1 TGTGCCAGCACCATTATTAGCGGGAGTGGCGGACAGACCCAGTACTTC CASTIISGSGGQTQYF
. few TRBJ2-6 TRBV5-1 TGCGCCAGCACCGAGGCTGGTCTCGCTGGGGCCAACGTCCTGACTTTC CASTEAGLAGANVLTF
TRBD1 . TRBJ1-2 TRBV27 TGTGCCAGCAGTTCAGGGGGGTGGGGCTACACCTTC CASSSGGWGYTF
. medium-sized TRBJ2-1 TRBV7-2 TGTGCCAGCACCCCCCCGACTAGGAAGGAGACCCAGTTCTTC CASTPPTRKETQFF
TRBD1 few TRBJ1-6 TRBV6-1 TGTGCCAGCAGCTATACAGGGGGCCCTTATAATTCACCCCTCCACTTT CASSYTGGPYNSPLHF
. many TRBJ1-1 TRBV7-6 TGTGCCAGCAGCTTAGAGGTGGGGAACACTGAAGCTTTCTTT CASSLEVGNTEAFF
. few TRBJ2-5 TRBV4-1 TGCGCCAGCAGCCAAGAGTCAGGCAGGGCCCAAGAGACCCAGTACTTC CASSQESGRAQETQYF
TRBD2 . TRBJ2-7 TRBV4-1 TGCGCCAGCAGCCATTTAGCGGGGGGGAGCTCCTACGAGCAGTACTTC CASSHLAGGSSYEQYF
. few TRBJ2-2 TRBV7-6 TGTGCCAGCCGGAGAGACGGGGCAGGACCTAGGGCCGGGGAGCTGTTTTTT CASRRDGAGPRAGELFF
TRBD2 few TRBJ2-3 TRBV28 TGTGCCAGCAGTTCCACTAGCGGGGGGTACACAGATACGCAGTATTTT CASSSTSGGYTDTQYF
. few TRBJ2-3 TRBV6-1 TGTGCCAGCAAGCTCAGGGACCCCACAGATACGCAGTATTTT CASKLRDPTDTQYF
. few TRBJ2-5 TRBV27 TGTGCCAGCAGTTTATCGTACAGAGAAGAGACCCAGTACTTC CASSLSYREETQYF
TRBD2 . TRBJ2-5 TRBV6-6 TGTGCCAGCAGCGGGACTAGCGGGGGGATTACCTACAATGAGCAGTACTTC CASSGTSGGITYNEQYF
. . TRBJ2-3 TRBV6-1 TGTGCCAGCACACCGAGGCAGACAGATACGCAGTATTTT CASTPRQTDTQYF
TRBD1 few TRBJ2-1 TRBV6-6 TGTGCCAGCAGTTACTCGAATTACGGGACAGGGGCATACGAGCAGTTCTTC CASSYSNYGTGAYEQFF
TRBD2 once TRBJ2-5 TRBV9 TGTGCCAGCAGCGTATCGTTTAGCGGGACAGAGACCCAGTACTTC CASSVSFSGTETQYF
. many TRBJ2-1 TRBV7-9 TGTGCCACTACGTCCATCTACGAGCAGTTCTTC CATTSIYEQFF
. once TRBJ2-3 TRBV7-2 TGTGCCAGCAGCTCGCAACAGGGTTCCACAGATACGCAGTATTTT CASSSQQGSTDTQYF
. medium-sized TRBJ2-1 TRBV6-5 TGTGCCAGCAGTTACTCGGTCCTGGGGATTGCTTACAATGAGCAGTTCTTC CASSYSVLGIAYNEQFF
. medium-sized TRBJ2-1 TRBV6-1 TGTGCCAGCAGTCCACGGAGTCCACCCTACGAGCAGTTCTTC CASSPRSPPYEQFF
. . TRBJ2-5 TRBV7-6 TGTGCCAGCAGCACACCAGGGGATGAGCAGTACTTC CASSTPGDEQYF
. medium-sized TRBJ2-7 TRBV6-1 TGTGCCAGCAGTGAATATGGGTACGAGCAGTACTTC CASSEYGYEQYF
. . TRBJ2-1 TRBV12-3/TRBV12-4 TGTGCCAGCAGGCCTGGGAGGAGCTCCTACGAGCAGTTCTTC CASRPGRSSYEQFF
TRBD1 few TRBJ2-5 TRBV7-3 TGTGCCAGCAGCCGGACAGGGGCCGAAGAGACCCAGTACTTC CASSRTGAEETQYF
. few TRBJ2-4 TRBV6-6 TGTGCCAGCAGTTACTCGGGCATTCAGTACTTC CASSYSGIQYF
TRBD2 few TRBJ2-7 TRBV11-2 TGTGCCAGCAGCTTCTTCGCTCGGGGAGGGCCCTACAATGAGCAGTACTTC CASSFFARGGPYNEQYF
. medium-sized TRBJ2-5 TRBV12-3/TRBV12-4 TGTGCCAGCAGTTTATTTGCTGGGGAGACCCAGTACTTC CASSLFAGETQYF
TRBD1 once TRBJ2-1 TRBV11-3 TGTGCCAGCAGCCCCCGCCTAGGGGGCGAGCAGTTCTTC CASSPRLGGEQFF
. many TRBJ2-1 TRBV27 TGTGCCACCCAAGTTTGGAATGAGCAGTTCTTC CATQVWNEQFF
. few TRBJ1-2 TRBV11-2 TGTGCCAGCAGCTTAGATCGGACGAGAGGCTACACCTTC CASSLDRTRGYTF
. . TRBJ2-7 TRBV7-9 TGTGCCAGCAGTTTCCAGGGGCGCCCGACCTACGAGCAGTACTTC CASSFQGRPTYEQYF
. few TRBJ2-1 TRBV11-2 TGTGCCAGCAGATTTACCGGGACACCGAGCTCCTACAATGAGCAGTTCTTC CASRFTGTPSSYNEQFF
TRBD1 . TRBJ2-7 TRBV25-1 TGTGCCAGCAGACAGGGGTACGAGCAGTACTTC CASRQGYEQYF
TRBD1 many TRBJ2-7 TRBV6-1 TGTGCCAGCAGTGAATACAACAGGGGGTCCGAGCAGTACTTC CASSEYNRGSEQYF
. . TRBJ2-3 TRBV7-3 TGTGCCAGCAGCGCAGGGGGGGATTTGGATACGCAGTATTTT CASSAGGDLDTQYF
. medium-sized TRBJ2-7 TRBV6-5 TGTGCCAGCAGTTACACCCGAGGGTACGAGCAGTACTTC CASSYTRGYEQYF
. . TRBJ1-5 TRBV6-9 TGTGCCAACATTAGGGACCTCAATCAGCCCCAGCATTTT CANIRDLNQPQHF
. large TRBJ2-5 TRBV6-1 TGTGCCAGCAGTGAACGGGAGCAAGAGACCCAGTACTTC CASSEREQETQYF
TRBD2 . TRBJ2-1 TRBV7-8 TGTGCCAGCAGCGCAGGGACTAGCGGAACCTACGAGCAGTTCTTC CASSAGTSGTYEQFF
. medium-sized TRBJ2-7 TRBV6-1 TGTGCCAGCAAGACCTTGACCTACAGCGGCGAATACGAGCAGTACTTC CASKTLTYSGEYEQYF
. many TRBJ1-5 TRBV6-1 TGTGCCAGCAGCCGGGACGCACAGTACAATCAGCCCCAGCATTTT CASSRDAQYNQPQHF
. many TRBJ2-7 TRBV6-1 TGTGCCAGCAGTGAAGGGGGGGGCTCCTACAATGAGCAGTACTTC CASSEGGGSYNEQYF
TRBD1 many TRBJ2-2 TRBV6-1 TGTGCCAGCAGTGAACACAGGGGAACCGGGGAGCTGTTTTTT CASSEHRGTGELFF
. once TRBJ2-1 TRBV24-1 TGTGCCACCAGTGACCCCGTGGGGCGCTCCTACAATGAGCAGTTCTTC CATSDPVGRSYNEQFF
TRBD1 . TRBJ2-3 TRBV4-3 TGCGCCAGCAGCCAAGATCATAGGCAGGGGGCCGGGACAGATACGCAGTATTTT CASSQDHRQGAGTDTQYF